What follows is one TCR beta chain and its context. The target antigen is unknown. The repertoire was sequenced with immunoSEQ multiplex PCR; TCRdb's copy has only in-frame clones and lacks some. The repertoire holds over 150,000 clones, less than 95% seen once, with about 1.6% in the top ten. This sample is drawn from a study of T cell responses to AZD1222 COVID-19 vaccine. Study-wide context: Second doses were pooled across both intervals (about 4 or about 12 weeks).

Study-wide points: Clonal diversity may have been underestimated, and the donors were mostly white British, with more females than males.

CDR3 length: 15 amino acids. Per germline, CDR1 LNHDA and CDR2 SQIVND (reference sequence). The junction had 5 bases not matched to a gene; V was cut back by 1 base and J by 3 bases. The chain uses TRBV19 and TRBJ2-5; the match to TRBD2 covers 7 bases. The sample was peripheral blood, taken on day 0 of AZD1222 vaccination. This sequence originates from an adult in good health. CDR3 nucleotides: TGTGCCAGTAGTATAGTCGGGGGGTTGAAAGAGACCCAGTACTTC. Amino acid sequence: CASSIVGGLKETQYF.